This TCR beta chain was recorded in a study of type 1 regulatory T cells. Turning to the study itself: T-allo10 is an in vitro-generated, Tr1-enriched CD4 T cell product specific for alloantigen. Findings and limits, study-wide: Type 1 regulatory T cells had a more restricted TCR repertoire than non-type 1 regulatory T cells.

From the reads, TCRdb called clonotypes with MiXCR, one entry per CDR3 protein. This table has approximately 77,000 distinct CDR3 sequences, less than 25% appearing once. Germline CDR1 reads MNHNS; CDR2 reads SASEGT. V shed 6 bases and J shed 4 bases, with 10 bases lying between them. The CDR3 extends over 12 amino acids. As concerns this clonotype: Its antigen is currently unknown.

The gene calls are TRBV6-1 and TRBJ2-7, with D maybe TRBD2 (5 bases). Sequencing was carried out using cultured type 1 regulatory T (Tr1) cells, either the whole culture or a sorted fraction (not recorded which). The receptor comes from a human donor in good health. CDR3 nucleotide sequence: TGTGCCAGCAGCCCTAGCAGATACGAGCAGTACTTC. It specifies CASSPSRYEQYF.